The clone carrying this T cell receptor (beta chain) was seen just once. At one of its ends the junction is not consistent with the germline gene, which may arise from a read error. Other DNA sequences in the sample encode the same CDR3. The sample comes from a study of cytomegalovirus exposure and HLA in healthy donors. Primers: 60 Vbeta forward and 13 Jbeta reverse. Data came from immunoSEQ multiplex PCR; TCRdb stores just in-frame clones and leaves some out. Seen here are approximately 150,000 clones, more than 65% observed once, and the top ten hold 1.3%. Per the germline V gene, CDR1 is LNHDA and CDR2 is SQIVND (reference sequence). The CDR3 length is 14 residues.

The source material was PBMCs. This chain joins TRBV19 and TRBJ2-5; the D gene is possibly TRBD2 (7 bases). This receptor was taken from a woman aged 50 to 60 in good health and CMV-seronegative. For the CDR3, the DNA is TGCGCCAGTAGGGGAGGGGGACTGTCAGAGACCCAGTACTTC. Amino acid sequence: CASRGGGLSETQYF.